Described below is a single TCR beta chain sequence and its context. Original processing notes: Reference gene primer amplification gave estimated nucleated cell counts. Some clones are missing from TCRdb's copy, which holds only in-frame ones; the method was immunoSEQ multiplex PCR. For V, J and clone size, that table is used; D and trimming come from the DNA. The sample holds some 130,000 clones; 86% are singletons and the top ten take around 2.5%. This specimen belongs to a study of blood T cell repertoires in COVID-19. Study details: PBMCs, B-cell-depleted T cells, or T cells provided the cDNA or gDNA that made up the material.

This CDR3 region has 15 residues. After removal of 4 bases from V and 6 bases from J, the junction contained 5 bases not matched to a gene. Germline V lookup: CDR1 SGHNT, CDR2 YYREEE (reference sequence). Participants, about 18 to 100 years old, spanned approximately 26 US areas. Each participant's cohort was designated according to participant-reported clinical history. The sample was PBMCs or T cells enriched from blood (not recorded which). This clonotype was sampled from a woman between 50 and 59 years old who had recovered from COVID-19. This chain connects TRBV5-4 to TRBJ2-3; 13 nucleotides align to TRBD2. Here the CDR3 reads CASSDPTSGGDTQYF. The CDR3 DNA reads TGTGCCAGCAGCGACCCGACTAGCGGGGGGGATACGCAGTATTTT.